These T cell receptor beta chains were read from a single sample in a study of T cells after yellow fever vaccination. MiXCR was run by TCRdb on the 5' RACE reads, yielding one entry per CDR3 protein. The sample holds some 320,000 distinct CDR3 sequences, around 4.4% seen once. The sample in question was PBMCs, obtained 15 days after the yellow fever booster vaccination. Receptors originate from a man aged 18 to 30 who received the YFV17D yellow fever vaccine. Each CDR3 is given with its conserved first and last residue. D genes are given only for firm matches. Some rows have no size entry. The others give once, few or many, or a class for an expanded clone.

size	V	D	length	J	DNA	CDR3
many	TRBV29-1	NA	13	TRBJ1-2	TGCAGCGTTGGAATGACCCAGGGCTATGGCTACACCTTC	CSVGMTQGYGYTF
NA	TRBV5-1	NA	15	TRBJ2-5	TGCGCCAGCAGCTTAGCACAGAACCCCCAAGAGACCCAGTACTTC	CASSLAQNPQETQYF
few	TRBV6-5	TRBD1	15	TRBJ1-2	TGTGCCAGCAGTTGGGGGTCGACAGGGTCGTATGGCTACACCTTC	CASSWGSTGSYGYTF
many	TRBV5-1	NA	15	TRBJ1-1	TGCGCCAGCAGCTCGACGGACACGATGAACACTGAAGCTTTCTTT	CASSSTDTMNTEAFF
many	TRBV7-7	TRBD1	13	TRBJ1-1	TGTGCCAGCAGCTCCGGACAGGGCACTGAAGCTTTCTTT	CASSSGQGTEAFF
NA	TRBV4-3	NA	19	TRBJ2-1	TGCGCCAGCAGCCGAGACCACCGGTGGGGTGACCCCGACTACAATGAGCAGTTCTTC	CASSRDHRWGDPDYNEQFF
few	TRBV3-1	TRBD1	15	TRBJ2-1	TGTGCCAGCAGAATCGGGACAGGGACGTTCAATGAGCAGTTCTTC	CASRIGTGTFNEQFF
NA	TRBV11-2	NA	15	TRBJ2-1	TGTGCCAGCAGTTCAATCGGGGGCCGTTACAATGAGCAGTTCTTC	CASSSIGGRYNEQFF
NA	TRBV3-1	NA	12	TRBJ1-6	TGTGCCAGCAGTCTGACGAACACACCCCTCCACTTT	CASSLTNTPLHF
NA	TRBV5-4	TRBD2	15	TRBJ2-3	TGTGCCAGCAAACCAGCGGGGGTCCTCACTGATACGCAGTATTTT	CASKPAGVLTDTQYF
few	TRBV10-3	NA	13	TRBJ1-1	TGTGCCATCAGTCCCGGGGCCTCGACTGAAGCTTTCTTT	CAISPGASTEAFF
NA	TRBV28	NA	13	TRBJ2-1	TGTGCCATCAGCTACGGGCCTCCCCCGGAGCAGTTCTTC	CAISYGPPPEQFF
many	TRBV2	NA	13	TRBJ1-2	TGTGCCAGCAGTGATGCGGCAGCCTATGGCTACACCTTC	CASSDAAAYGYTF
NA	TRBV28	TRBD2	17	TRBJ2-3	TGTGCCAGCAGCCCCCTACTAGCGGGGTTCGGCACAGATACGCAGTATTTT	CASSPLLAGFGTDTQYF
many	TRBV29-1	TRBD1	16	TRBJ1-1	TGCAGCGTCCGGGACAGCTTTTTTAACATCCCCACAGAAGCTTTCTTT	CSVRDSFFNIPTEAFF
many	TRBV7-2	NA	14	TRBJ2-1	TGTGCCAGCAGCGTACAAAGCAGGGGCAATGAGCAGTTCTTC	CASSVQSRGNEQFF
few	TRBV7-2	TRBD2	18	TRBJ2-7	TGTGCCAGCGCCTTCCGGGCGGGGGTCATAAAAAGCTCCTACGAGCAGTACTTC	CASAFRAGVIKSSYEQYF
many	TRBV11-2	NA	12	TRBJ2-1	TGTGCCAGCGGACAAAATAACAATGAGCAGTTCTTC	CASGQNNNEQFF
many	TRBV10-1	NA	15	TRBJ2-3	TGCGCCAGCAGTGAGTCGACCCGCGAGTCGGATACGCAGTATTTT	CASSESTRESDTQYF
NA	TRBV29-1	NA	14	TRBJ1-3	TGCAGCGTTGTACCGGGGAGCTCTGGAAACACCATATATTTT	CSVVPGSSGNTIYF
NA	TRBV3-1	TRBD1	18	TRBJ2-3	TGTGCCAGCAGCCAACTCCCGGGACAGGGGGCGAACACAGATACGCAGTATTTT	CASSQLPGQGANTDTQYF
many	TRBV10-3	TRBD1	15	TRBJ2-1	TGTGCCATCAGCCCAGGACAGGGGGCGGCCAATGAGCAGTTCTTC	CAISPGQGAANEQFF
NA	TRBV5-4	NA	16	TRBJ2-3	TGTGCCAGCAGGTCTCCAGGACATGGTAGCACAGATACGCAGTATTTT	CASRSPGHGSTDTQYF
NA	TRBV7-7	NA	13	TRBJ2-7	TGTGCCAGCAGCTTAGTCTCTGGCCTTCATCAGTACTTC	CASSLVSGLHQYF
NA	TRBV5-4	NA	16	TRBJ1-6	TGTGCCAGCAGCTTGGTAGGGGAGGTCCTGAATTCACCCCTCCACTTT	CASSLVGEVLNSPLHF
few	TRBV5-1	NA	13	TRBJ2-1	TGCGCCAGCAGCCCATCTCAGTACAATGAGCAGTTCTTC	CASSPSQYNEQFF
NA	TRBV6-2/TRBV6-3	TRBD1	17	TRBJ2-1	TGTGCCAGCAGTTACCGGAACAGGGGGCCGGCCTACAATGAGCAGTTCTTC	CASSYRNRGPAYNEQFF
NA	TRBV20-1	NA	14	TRBJ1-5	TGCAGTGCGAAGGAGCCAGGGACGGATCAGCCCCAGCATTTT	CSAKEPGTDQPQHF
NA	TRBV7-8	NA	15	TRBJ2-3	TGTGCCAGCAGCTTATCGGGGGCGCAGACAGATACGCAGTATTTT	CASSLSGAQTDTQYF
NA	TRBV4-3	NA	14	TRBJ1-3	TGCGCCAGCAGCCAAGGGGCTTCTGGAAACACCATATATTTT	CASSQGASGNTIYF
few	TRBV9	NA	14	TRBJ2-2	TGTGCCAGCAGCGTCCCGAGAACCGGCGGGGAGCTGTTTTTT	CASSVPRTGGELFF
NA	TRBV7-2	NA	14	TRBJ1-2	TGTGCCAGCAGCTTCTACAGCATTCCTCATGGCTACACCTTC	CASSFYSIPHGYTF
few	TRBV7-6	TRBD2	15	TRBJ2-5	TGTGCCAGCAGCTTAGACGGGGGGATCTTAGAGACCCAGTACTTC	CASSLDGGILETQYF
many	TRBV20-1	TRBD1	12	TRBJ1-2	TGCAGTGCAGGGGACAGGGTGAAGGGCTACACCTTC	CSAGDRVKGYTF
many	TRBV6-5	NA	13	TRBJ1-2	TGTGCCAGCAGTTACGTATCCAGAGGTTCCTACACCTTC	CASSYVSRGSYTF
NA	TRBV12-3/TRBV12-4	NA	14	TRBJ1-1	TGTGCCAGCAGTTTAAACGGAAGAAACACTGAAGCTTTCTTT	CASSLNGRNTEAFF
few	TRBV4-3	TRBD1	15	TRBJ2-5	TGCGCCAGCAGCCCCCGGGACAGGGGCTGGGAGACCCAGTACTTC	CASSPRDRGWETQYF
many	TRBV20-1	TRBD2	16	TRBJ2-5	TGCAGTGCGACACCACCTAGCGGGGGAAACCAAGAGACCCAGTACTTC	CSATPPSGGNQETQYF
many	TRBV15	NA	14	TRBJ2-3	TGTGCCACCAGCAGAGACCCGAAAAAAGATACGCAGTATTTT	CATSRDPKKDTQYF
many	TRBV6-5	NA	14	TRBJ1-2	TGTGCCAGCAGCCCCTTGGGCGACGGCTATGGCTACACCTTC	CASSPLGDGYGYTF
NA	TRBV20-1	TRBD1	13	TRBJ1-1	TGCAGTGCTCGAACAGGGGGGGTGACTGAAGCTTTCTTT	CSARTGGVTEAFF
NA	TRBV6-6	NA	16	TRBJ1-3	TGTGCCAGCAGTTCCCTTTCGGGGGGCGCGGGAAACACCATATATTTT	CASSSLSGGAGNTIYF
NA	TRBV5-1	TRBD1	14	TRBJ2-7	TGCGCCAGCAGCGCATCGGGACAGGCCTACGAGCAGTACTTC	CASSASGQAYEQYF
many	TRBV7-2	NA	15	TRBJ2-2	TGTGCCAGCAGCCGAGACGGTTCGAACACCGGGGAGCTGTTTTTT	CASSRDGSNTGELFF
many	TRBV4-3	NA	12	TRBJ2-3	TGCGCCAGCAGCCAAGATCTTGATACGCAGTATTTT	CASSQDLDTQYF
many	TRBV6-2/TRBV6-3	NA	13	TRBJ2-5	TGTGCCAGCCGTAAGGGCTTTCGAGAGACCCAGTACTTC	CASRKGFRETQYF
many	TRBV5-8	NA	12	TRBJ2-2	TGTGCCAGCAGTTTGGACGGCGGGGAGCTGTTTTTT	CASSLDGGELFF
NA	TRBV7-2	NA	15	TRBJ2-7	TGTGCCAGCAGCTTTTCGGGACTGGACAGCTACGAGCAGTACTTC	CASSFSGLDSYEQYF
NA	TRBV29-1	NA	14	TRBJ2-7	TGCAGCGTTGTTGGCAGGGAAGAGAGATACGAGCAGTACTTC	CSVVGREERYEQYF
many	TRBV20-1	NA	13	TRBJ2-2	TGCAGTGCTAGAGAGCGAATCACCGGGGAGCTGTTTTTT	CSARERITGELFF
NA	TRBV27	TRBD2	16	TRBJ2-7	TGTGCCACCCACCGCCTAGCGGGGGGCCGGACCTACGAGCAGTACTTC	CATHRLAGGRTYEQYF
NA	TRBV9	NA	17	TRBJ2-3	TGTGCCAGCAGCGAGCCCAGTGCTAGCGGGCCCACAGGGGTGCAGTATTTT	CASSEPSASGPTGVQYF
NA	TRBV10-3	TRBD2	15	TRBJ2-3	TGTGCCATCAATAGCGGGGGGGCCGGTTTGGATACGCAGTATTTT	CAINSGGAGLDTQYF
few	TRBV5-4	NA	16	TRBJ2-1	TGTGCCAGCAGCTTGGGGGGGGACCAGACCTACAATGAGCAGTTCTTC	CASSLGGDQTYNEQFF